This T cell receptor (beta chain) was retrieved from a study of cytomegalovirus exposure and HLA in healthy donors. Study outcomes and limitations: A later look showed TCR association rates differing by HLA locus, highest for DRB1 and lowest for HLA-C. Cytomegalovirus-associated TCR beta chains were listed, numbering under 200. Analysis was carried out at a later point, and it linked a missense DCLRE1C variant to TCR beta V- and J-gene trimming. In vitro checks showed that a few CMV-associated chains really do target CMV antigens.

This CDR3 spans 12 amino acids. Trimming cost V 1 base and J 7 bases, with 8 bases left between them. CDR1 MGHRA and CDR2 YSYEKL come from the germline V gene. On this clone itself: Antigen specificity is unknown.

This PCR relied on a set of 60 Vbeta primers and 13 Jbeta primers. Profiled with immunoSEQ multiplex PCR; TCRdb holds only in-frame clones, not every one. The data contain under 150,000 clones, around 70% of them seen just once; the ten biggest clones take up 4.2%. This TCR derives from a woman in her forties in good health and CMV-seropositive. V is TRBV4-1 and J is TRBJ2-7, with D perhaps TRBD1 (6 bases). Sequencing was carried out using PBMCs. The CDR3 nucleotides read TGCGCCAGCAGCCAAGTAGGGGGAGAGCAGTACTTC. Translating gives CASSQVGGEQYF.